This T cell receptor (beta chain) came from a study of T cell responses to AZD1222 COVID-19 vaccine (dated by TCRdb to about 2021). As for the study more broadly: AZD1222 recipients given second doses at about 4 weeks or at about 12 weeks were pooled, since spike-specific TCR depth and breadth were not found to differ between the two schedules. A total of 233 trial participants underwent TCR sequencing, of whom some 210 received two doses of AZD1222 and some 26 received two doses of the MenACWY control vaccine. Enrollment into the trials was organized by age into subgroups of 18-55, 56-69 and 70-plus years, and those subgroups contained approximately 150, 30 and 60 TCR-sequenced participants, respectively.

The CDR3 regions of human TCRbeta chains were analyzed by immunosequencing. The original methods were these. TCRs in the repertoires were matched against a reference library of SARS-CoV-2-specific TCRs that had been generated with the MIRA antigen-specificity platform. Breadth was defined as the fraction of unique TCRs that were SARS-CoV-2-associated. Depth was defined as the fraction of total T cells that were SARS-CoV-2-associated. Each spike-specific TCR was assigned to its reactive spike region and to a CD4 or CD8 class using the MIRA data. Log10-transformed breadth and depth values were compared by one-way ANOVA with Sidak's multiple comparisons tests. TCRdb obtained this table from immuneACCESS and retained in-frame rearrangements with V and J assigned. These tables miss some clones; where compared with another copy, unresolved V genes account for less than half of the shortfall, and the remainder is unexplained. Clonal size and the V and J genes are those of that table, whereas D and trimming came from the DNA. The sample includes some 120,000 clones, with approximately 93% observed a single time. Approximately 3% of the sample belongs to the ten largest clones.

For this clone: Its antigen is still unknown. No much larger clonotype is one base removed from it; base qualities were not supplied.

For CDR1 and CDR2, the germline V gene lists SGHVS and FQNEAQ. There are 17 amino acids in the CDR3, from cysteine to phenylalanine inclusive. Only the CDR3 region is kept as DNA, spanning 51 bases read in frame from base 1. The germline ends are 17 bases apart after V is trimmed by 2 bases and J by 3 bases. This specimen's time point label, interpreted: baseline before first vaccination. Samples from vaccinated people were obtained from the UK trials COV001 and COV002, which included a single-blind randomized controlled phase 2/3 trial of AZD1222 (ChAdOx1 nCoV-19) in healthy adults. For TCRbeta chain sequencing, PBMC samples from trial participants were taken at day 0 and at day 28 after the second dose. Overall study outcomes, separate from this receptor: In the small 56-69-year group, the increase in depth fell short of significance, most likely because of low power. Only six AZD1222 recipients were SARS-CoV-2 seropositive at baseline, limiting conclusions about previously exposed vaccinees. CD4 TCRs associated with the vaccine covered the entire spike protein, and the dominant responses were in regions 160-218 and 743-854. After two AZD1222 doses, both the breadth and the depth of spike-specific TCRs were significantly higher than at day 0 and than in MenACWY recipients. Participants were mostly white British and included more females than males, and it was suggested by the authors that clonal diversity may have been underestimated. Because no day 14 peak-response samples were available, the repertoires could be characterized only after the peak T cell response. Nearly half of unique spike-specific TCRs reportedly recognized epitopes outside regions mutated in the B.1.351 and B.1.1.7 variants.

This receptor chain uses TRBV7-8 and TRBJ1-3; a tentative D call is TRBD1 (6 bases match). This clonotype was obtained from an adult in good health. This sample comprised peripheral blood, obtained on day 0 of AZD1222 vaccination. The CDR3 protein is CASSLMRTDQIGNTIYF. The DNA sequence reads TGTGCCAGCAGCTTAATGAGGACAGACCAAATTGGAAACACCATATATTTT. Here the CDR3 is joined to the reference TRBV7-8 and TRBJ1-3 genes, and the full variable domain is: GAGVSQSPRYKVAKRGQDVALRCDPISGHVSLFWYQQALGQGPEFLTYFQNEAQLDKSGLPSDRFFAERPEGSVSTLKIQRTQQEDSAVYLCASSLMRTDQIGNTIYFGEGSWLTVV.